Following are 12 T cell receptor beta chains from one sample sequenced in a study of blood T cell repertoires in COVID-19. The assay was immunoSEQ multiplex PCR, and TCRdb's table has in-frame clones only and misses some. Among approximately 60,000 clones listed, approximately 80% were seen once. What was sequenced was peripheral blood. The receptor set was obtained from a woman aged 80 or over with acute or convalescent COVID-19.

The chain links TRBV28 to TRBJ1-6, with D tentatively TRBD1 (6 bases). V lost 3 bases and J 7 bases, leaving 10 bases between the germline ends. Germline CDR1 and CDR2: MDHEN and SYDVKM. This CDR3 has 14 amino acids. The CDR3 DNA is TGTGCCAGCAGTTTTTGGCAGGGGAATTCACCCCTCCACTTT. Its translation: CASSFWQGNSPLHF.

V gene TRBV5-1 combines with J gene TRBJ1-1; the match to TRBD1 covers 10 bases. Germline lookup yields CDR1 SGHRS and CDR2 YFSETQ. The CDR3 covers 17 residues. After removal of 3 bases from V and 0 bases from J, the junction contained 8 bases not matched to a gene. CDR3 sequence: CASSWGQGLLMNTEAFF. The CDR3 nucleotides are TGCGCCAGCAGCTGGGGACAGGGGCTACTCATGAACACTGAAGCTTTCTTT.

This chain connects TRBV23-1 to TRBJ1-1; no clear D gene. TRBV23-1 is noted as an ORF with a role that remains uncertain. The CDR3 length is 17 residues. The V gene lost 6 bases and the J gene lost 1 base, with 21 bases spanning the gap. The DNA of the CDR3 is TGCGCCAGCAGCCACGGAGGGAGGGAGGGAGAGAACACTGAAGCTTTCTTT. Amino acid sequence: CASSHGGREGENTEAFF.

The chain carries TRBV5-1 and TRBJ2-2, with 10 bases matching TRBD2. Germline V CDR1 and CDR2: SGHRS, YFSETQ. Losses at the gene ends were 5 bases for V and 4 bases for J; bases not matched to a gene: 17. The CDR3 has 19 amino acids. This chain's CDR3 is CASSYNSISGRAFTGELFF. CDR3 coding DNA: TGCGCCAGCAGTTATAATTCCATAAGCGGGAGGGCCTTCACCGGGGAGCTGTTTTTT.

The CDR3 coding sequence is TGCGCCAGCAGCCAGTGGGACCAGGGGAGAGTTGAAGCTTTCTTT. Translation: CASSQWDQGRVEAFF. The chain carries TRBV4-1 and TRBJ1-1; D is possibly TRBD1 (6 bases). The CDR3 is 15 amino acids. V was pared by 3 bases and J by 7 bases, with 18 bases between. Looked up from germline, CDR1 is MGHRA and CDR2 is YSYEKL.

This clone was observed a few times. The genes are TRBV18 and TRBJ2-1; 13 nucleotides align to TRBD2. The germline gives CDR1 KGHSH, CDR2 LQKENI. CDR3 size: 17 residues. With 6 bases clipped from V and 8 bases from J, the junction kept 13 bases outside the gene matches. The CDR3 DNA sequence: TGTGCCAGCTCCCCCCGGACTAGCGGGAGAATTAACGATGAGCAGTTCTTC. Protein: CASSPRTSGRINDEQFF. The whole variable domain, filled in from reference TRBV18 and TRBJ2-1, reads NAGVMQNPRHLVRRRGQEARLRCSPMKGHSHVYWYRQLPEEGLKFMVYLQKENIIDESGMPKERFSAEFPKEGPSILRIQQVVRGDSAAYFCASSPRTSGRINDEQFFGPGTRLTVL.

This chain uses TRBV19 with TRBJ2-1; D call uncertain. Germline loops: CDR1 LNHDA, CDR2 SQIVND (reference sequence). V was cut by 5 bases and J by 0 bases, with 11 bases left in between. The CDR3 is 15 amino acids. The CDR3 DNA follows: TGTGCCAGTAGTCTCGGGTCGAGCTCCTACAATGAGCAGTTCTTC. Protein sequence: CASSLGSSSYNEQFF. The variable domain in full, with the rest retrieved from reference TRBV19 and TRBJ2-1, is DGGITQSPKYLFRKEGQNVTLSCEQNLNHDAMYWYRQDPGQGLRLIYYSQIVNDFQKGDIAEGYSVSREKKESFPLTVTSAQKNPTAFYLCASSLGSSSYNEQFFGPGTRLTVL.

V and J are TRBV19 and TRBJ2-5; TRBD2 might be the D (6 bases). The V gene's germline CDR1 is LNHDA and CDR2 SQIVND (reference sequence). The CDR3 runs to 17 residues. The V end was cut by 1 base, the J end by 4 bases, with 19 bases between. The CDR3 DNA reads TGTGCCAGTAGTATAGGGCGACAGCTCCTCGGGGGAGAGACCCAGTACTTC. Encoded protein: CASSIGRQLLGGETQYF.

The chain has TRBV5-1 and TRBJ1-2; tentative D call: TRBD1 (5 bases). Between the trimmed V and J ends, which lost 5 bases and 7 bases, there was a span of 9 bases. The CDR3 is 11 residues long. The germline V gene has CDR1 SGHRS and CDR2 YFSETQ. The CDR3 bases are TGCGCCAGCAGTGGGGCTATTGGCTACACCTTC. Translation gives CASSGAIGYTF.

The chain employs TRBV27 and TRBJ2-7; D is uncertain. There are 13 residues in the CDR3. Trimming stripped 4 bases from V and 2 bases from J, with 9 bases between. The germline V gene encodes CDR1 MNHEY and CDR2 SMNVEV (reference sequence). CDR3 protein: CASSSPPTYEQYF. The CDR3 DNA reads as TGTGCCAGCAGTTCCCCCCCCACCTACGAGCAGTACTTC.

The rearrangement uses TRBV5-5 and TRBJ1-5, with D possibly being TRBD1 (5 bases). Germline CDR1 and CDR2: SGHKS and YYEKEE (reference sequence). The CDR3 is 13 residues long. V lost 4 bases and J 5 bases, leaving 10 bases between the germline ends. For the CDR3, the DNA is TGTGCCAGCAGCCATGAACAGGATCAGCCCCAGCATTTT. Protein product: CASSHEQDQPQHF.

The genes are TRBV28 and TRBJ1-2; 8 bases fit TRBD1. Trimming at V came to 6 bases and at J to 3 bases, leaving 9 bases not matched to a gene. Germline V gene lookup returns CDR1 MDHEN and CDR2 SYDVKM. The CDR3 totals 15 residues. The CDR3 loop reads CASRGRAGGHYGYTF. The CDR3 DNA is TGTGCCAGCAGGGGTCGGGCAGGGGGCCACTATGGCTACACCTTC.